This TCR beta chain emerged from a study of cytomegalovirus exposure and HLA in healthy donors. In the PCR, 60 Vbeta and 13 Jbeta primers were used. The table came from immunoSEQ multiplex PCR; TCRdb's copy has only in-frame clones and leaves some out. The table records over 150,000 clones, roughly 80% of them present only once. V gave up 6 bases and J gave up 8 bases, with 15 bases separating them. Looked up from germline, CDR1 is SGDLS and CDR2 is YYNGEE. CDR3 length: 13 amino acids. The table lists this clone with a count of one. The receptor's source is a man aged 35-49 years in good health and CMV-seronegative. The chain is built from TRBV9 and TRBJ2-1; the D gene is possibly TRBD2 (7 bases). Sequencing used PBMCs. The CDR3 sequence is CASKPGAGDEQFF. CDR3 DNA: TGTGCCAGCAAGCCGGGGGCGGGGGATGAGCAGTTCTTC. The variable domain in full, with the rest retrieved from reference TRBV9 and TRBJ2-1, is DSGVTQTPKHLITATGQRVTLRCSPRSGDLSVYWYQQSLDQGLQFLIQYYNGEERAKGNILERFSAQQFPDLHSELNLSSLELGDSALYFCASKPGAGDEQFFGPGTRLTVL.